This T cell receptor (beta chain) was obtained from a study of Ad26.COV2.S vaccination and SARS-CoV-2 variants. As for the study in general: As a participant in COV1001, the donor was in the Ad26.COV2.S trial arm.

The table came from immunoSEQ multiplex PCR; TCRdb's copy has only in-frame clones and leaves some out. Of 300,000 to 400,000 clones listed, less than 90% were seen once; the top ten hold 6.4%. Regarding the study as a whole: Post-vaccination spike-specific CD8+ and CD4+ T cell responses reportedly had substantial breadth. Vaccine recipients had higher spike-specific TCR breadth than placebo recipients.

Turning to this clone: Its target is unknown. Germline and junction disagree at one end, which may indicate a read error.

Treatment denoted: roughly 19 received Ad26.COV2.S at low or high dose, single or two shots; about 5 received placebo; per-sample allocation not given. The samples were gathered on day 63 after the first injection of vaccine or placebo. It was an adult aged 18-55 years in Boston who was the donor. The sequence came from a person between 18 and 60 years old who received the Ad26.COV2.S COVID-19 vaccine or a placebo. The source material was peripheral blood, sampled in a trial of Ad26.COV2.S vaccine versus placebo.

The CDR3 DNA sequence: TGTGCCAGCAGCCAAGATAGGACAGGGAGCGCCCCCATCTTC. Its translation is CASSQDRTGSAPIF. V usage is TRBV3-1 (or the pseudogene TRBV3-2) and J usage is TRBJ2-7; 8 nucleotides align to TRBD1. CDR3 size: 14 residues. The germline V gene has CDR1 LGHDT and CDR2 YNNKEL (reference sequence).